This T cell receptor (beta chain) was retrieved from a study of CD8 T cells in ankylosing spondylitis. Overall study findings and caveats: Blood from ankylosing spondylitis patients appeared to carry a characteristic roughly 8-variant TCR beta motif. Certain motif variants had earlier been reported in reactive arthritis synovial fluid and blood. It was reported that disease-linked clones were significantly enriched in matched ankylosing spondylitis synovial fluid. Disease-linked clones displayed a CD8+ phenotype and appeared relatively rarely in peripheral blood.

This CDR3 contains 14 residues. The ends were cut back, 3 bases at V and 0 bases at J, with 9 bases in the middle. Germline CDR1 is MNHEY and CDR2 is SVGEGT. This clonotype has a handful of counts. The antigen remains unidentified. TCR beta libraries were made by quantitative 5'-RACE with molecular barcodes. TCRdb re-called the 5' RACE reads through MiXCR, storing one row per CDR3 protein. The data show a few hundred thousand distinct CDR3 sequences, around 7.6% seen once. The sample taken for sequencing was blood, either unsorted or a sorted T cell fraction (not recorded which). The TCR sequence derives from a male donor with ankylosing spondylitis. The V and J genes are TRBV6-2 or TRBV6-3 and TRBJ2-7; D might be TRBD1 (5 bases). The CDR3 is CASSYRGVSYEQYF. The CDR3 DNA follows: TGTGCCAGCAGTTATAGGGGCGTCTCCTACGAGCAGTACTTC.